This record covers a single T cell receptor beta chain. Antigen unknown. Naivety among CD8 cells was defined by CD45RO negativity and positive CCR7 selection, thereby excluding terminally differentiated effector memory CD45RA+ cells. CDR3 length: 13 residues. Per the germline V gene, CDR1 is MGHDK and CDR2 is SYGVNS. V was cut by 6 bases and J by 1 base, with 9 bases left in between. This record belongs to a study of shared clonotypes between healthy human individuals. About the research overall: The study used three CD4 naive, three CD4 memory, two CD8 naive and one CD8 memory plate per donor.

Study results and caveats: In general, naive subsets displayed greater estimated richness than memory subsets did.

Per the authors' pipeline: ImmunoSEQ yielded junction-only sequences lacking quality scores, so filtering differed. Some clones are missing from TCRdb's copy, which holds only in-frame ones; the method was immunoSEQ multiplex PCR. Clonal size and the V and J genes are those of that table, whereas D and trimming came from the DNA. The sample includes millions of clones, about 93% seen only once; the top ten take under 2%. The chain has TRBV25-1 and TRBJ1-1; D ambiguous. Material: naive CD8+ T cells from PBMCs. The clonotype originates from a man between 18 and 35 years old in good health. Some clones in this sample may be carry-over from other donors' samples. Here the CDR3 reads CASRALKNTEAFF. The CDR3 DNA follows: TGTGCCAGCAGGGCCCTGAAGAACACTGAAGCTTTCTTT.